The entry below describes one TCR beta chain. This specimen belongs to a study of control samples from healthy donors and cancer patients. This CDR3 has 14 residues. Germline values: CDR1 MNHEY, CDR2 SVGAGI. V shed 5 bases, J shed 4 bases, and the junction held 3 bases outside the gene matches. Produced via immunoSEQ multiplex PCR; TCRdb's table is partial and in-frame only. The sample consists of approximately 70,000 clones, 84% of them appearing once. The V and J genes are TRBV6-5 and TRBJ2-7; 12 nucleotides agree with TRBD2. The sequencing sample was made of blood. The sequence was obtained from a man between 50 and 59 years old in good health. CDR3: CASSRTSGTYEQYF. In nucleotides, the CDR3 is TGTGCCAGCAGTCGGACTAGCGGGACATACGAGCAGTACTTC.